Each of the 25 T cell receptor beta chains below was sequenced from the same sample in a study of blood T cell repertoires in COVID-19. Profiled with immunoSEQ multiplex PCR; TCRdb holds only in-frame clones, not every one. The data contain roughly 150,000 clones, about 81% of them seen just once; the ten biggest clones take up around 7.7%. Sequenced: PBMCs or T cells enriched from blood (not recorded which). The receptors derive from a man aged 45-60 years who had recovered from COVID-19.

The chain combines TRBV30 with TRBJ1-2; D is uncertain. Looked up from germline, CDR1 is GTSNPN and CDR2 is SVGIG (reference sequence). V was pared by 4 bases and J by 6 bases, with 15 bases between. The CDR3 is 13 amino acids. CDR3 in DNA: TGTGCCTGGACCCTCGGGTTAGGCCATGGCTACACCTTC. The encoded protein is CAWTLGLGHGYTF.

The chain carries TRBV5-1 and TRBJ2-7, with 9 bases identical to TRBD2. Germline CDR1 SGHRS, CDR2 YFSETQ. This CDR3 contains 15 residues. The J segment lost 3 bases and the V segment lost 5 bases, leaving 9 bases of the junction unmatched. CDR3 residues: CASRYGLASNYEQYF. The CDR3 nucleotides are TGCGCCAGCAGATACGGACTAGCGAGCAACTACGAGCAGTACTTC. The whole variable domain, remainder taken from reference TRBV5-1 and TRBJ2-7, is KAGVTQTPRYLIKTRGQQVTLSCSPISGHRSVSWYQQTPGQGLQFLFEYFSETQRNKGNFPGRFSGRQFSNSRSEMNVSTLELGDSALYLCASRYGLASNYEQYFGPGTRLTVT.

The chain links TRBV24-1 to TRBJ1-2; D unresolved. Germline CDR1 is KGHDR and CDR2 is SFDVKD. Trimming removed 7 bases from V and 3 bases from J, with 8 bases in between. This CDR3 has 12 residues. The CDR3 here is CATSDGDYGYTF. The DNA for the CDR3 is TGTGCCACCAGCGACGGAGACTATGGCTACACCTTC.

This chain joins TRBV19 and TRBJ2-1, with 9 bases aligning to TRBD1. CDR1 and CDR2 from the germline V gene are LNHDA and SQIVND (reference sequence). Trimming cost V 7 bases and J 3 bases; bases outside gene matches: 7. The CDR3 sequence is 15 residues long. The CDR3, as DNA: TGTGCCAGTACTCCAGGGGGACAGGGCTACAATGAGCAGTTCTTC. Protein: CASTPGGQGYNEQFF.

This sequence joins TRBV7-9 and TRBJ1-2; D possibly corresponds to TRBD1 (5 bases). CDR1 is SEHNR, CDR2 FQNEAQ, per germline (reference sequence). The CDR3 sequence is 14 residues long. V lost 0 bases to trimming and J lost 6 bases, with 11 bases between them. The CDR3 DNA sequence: TGTGCCAGCAGCTTAGCGGGGGGAACTGATGGCTACACCTTC. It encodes CASSLAGGTDGYTF.

The CDR3 is CASSWGQNTEAFF. CDR3 bases: TGTGCCAGCAGTTGGGGGCAGAACACTGAAGCTTTCTTT. This chain joins TRBV2 and TRBJ1-1; D is perhaps TRBD1 (6 bases). Looked up from germline, CDR1 is SNHLY and CDR2 is FYNNEI. CDR3 length: 13 residues. V lost 5 bases and J 1 base, leaving 8 bases between the germline ends.

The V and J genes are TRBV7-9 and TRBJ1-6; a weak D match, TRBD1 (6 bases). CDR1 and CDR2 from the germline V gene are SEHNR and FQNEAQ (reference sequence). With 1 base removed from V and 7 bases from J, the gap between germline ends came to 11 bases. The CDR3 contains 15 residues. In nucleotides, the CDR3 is TGTGCCAGCAGCTTAGGGACAGTCAAAAATTCACCCCTCCACTTT. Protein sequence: CASSLGTVKNSPLHF.

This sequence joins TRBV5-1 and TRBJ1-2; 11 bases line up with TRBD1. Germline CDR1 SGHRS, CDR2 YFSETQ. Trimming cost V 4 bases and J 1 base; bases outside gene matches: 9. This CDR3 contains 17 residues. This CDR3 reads CASSPGQGADLNYGYTF. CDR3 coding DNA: TGCGCCAGCAGCCCAGGACAGGGGGCCGATCTTAACTATGGCTACACCTTC. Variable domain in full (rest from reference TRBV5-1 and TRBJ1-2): KAGVTQTPRYLIKTRGQQVTLSCSPISGHRSVSWYQQTPGQGLQFLFEYFSETQRNKGNFPGRFSGRQFSNSRSEMNVSTLELGDSALYLCASSPGQGADLNYGYTFGSGTRLTVV.

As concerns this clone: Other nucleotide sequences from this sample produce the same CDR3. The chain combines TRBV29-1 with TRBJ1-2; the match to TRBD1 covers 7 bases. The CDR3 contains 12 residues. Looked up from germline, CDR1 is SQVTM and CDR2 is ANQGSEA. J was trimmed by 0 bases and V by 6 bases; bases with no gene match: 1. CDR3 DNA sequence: TGCAGCGTAGGACAGGCTAACTATGGCTACACCTTC. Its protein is CSVGQANYGYTF.

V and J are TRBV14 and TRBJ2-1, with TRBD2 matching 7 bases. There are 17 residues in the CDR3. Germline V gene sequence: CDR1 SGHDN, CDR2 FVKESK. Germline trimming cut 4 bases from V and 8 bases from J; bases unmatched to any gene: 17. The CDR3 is CASSPGVSSGALDEQFF. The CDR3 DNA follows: TGTGCCAGCAGCCCGGGGGTGTCAAGCGGGGCGTTGGATGAGCAGTTCTTC.

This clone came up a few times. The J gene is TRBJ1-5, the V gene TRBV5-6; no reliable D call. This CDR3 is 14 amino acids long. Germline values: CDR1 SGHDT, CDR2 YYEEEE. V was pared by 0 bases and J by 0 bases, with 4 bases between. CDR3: CASSLAYSNQPQHF. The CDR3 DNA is TGTGCCAGCAGCTTGGCTTATAGCAATCAGCCCCAGCATTTT.

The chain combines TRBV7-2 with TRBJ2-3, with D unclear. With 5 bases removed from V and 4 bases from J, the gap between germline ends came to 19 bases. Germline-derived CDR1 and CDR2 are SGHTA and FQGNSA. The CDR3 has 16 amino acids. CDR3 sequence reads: CASSPKSRFPPDTQYF. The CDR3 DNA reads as TGTGCCAGCAGCCCGAAAAGCAGGTTCCCGCCAGATACGCAGTATTTT.

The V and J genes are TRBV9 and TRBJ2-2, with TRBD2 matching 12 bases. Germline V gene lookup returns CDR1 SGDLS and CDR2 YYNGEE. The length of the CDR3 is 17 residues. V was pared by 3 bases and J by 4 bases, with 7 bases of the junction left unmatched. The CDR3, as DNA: TGTGCCAGCAGCGGACGGACTAGCGGGGTTCTCACCGGGGAGCTGTTTTTT. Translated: CASSGRTSGVLTGELFF.

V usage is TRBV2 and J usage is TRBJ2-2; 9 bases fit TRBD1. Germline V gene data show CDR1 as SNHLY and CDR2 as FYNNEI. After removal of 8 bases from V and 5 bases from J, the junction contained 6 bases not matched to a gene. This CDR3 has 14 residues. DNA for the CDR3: TGTGCCAGCTCCTGGGACAGGGAAACCGGGGAGCTGTTTTTT. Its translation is CASSWDRETGELFF. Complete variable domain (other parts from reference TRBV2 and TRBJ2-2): EPEVTQTPSHQVTQMGQEVILRCVPISNHLYFYWYRQILGQKVEFLVSFYNNEISEKSEIFDDQFSVERPDGSNFTLKIRSTKLEDSAMYFCASSWDRETGELFFGEGSRLTVL.

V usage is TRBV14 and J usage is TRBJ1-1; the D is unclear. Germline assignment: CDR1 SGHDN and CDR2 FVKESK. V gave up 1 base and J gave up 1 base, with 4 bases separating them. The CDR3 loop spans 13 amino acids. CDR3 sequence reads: CASSQGGNTEAFF. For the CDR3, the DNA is TGTGCCAGCAGCCAAGGAGGGAACACTGAAGCTTTCTTT.

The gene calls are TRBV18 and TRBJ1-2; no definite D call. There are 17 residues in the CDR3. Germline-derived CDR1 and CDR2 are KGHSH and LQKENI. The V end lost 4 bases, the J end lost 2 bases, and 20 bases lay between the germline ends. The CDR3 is CASSQRVQVGPNYGYTF. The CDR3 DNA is TGTGCCAGCTCACAGCGGGTCCAGGTAGGACCGAACTATGGCTACACCTTC.

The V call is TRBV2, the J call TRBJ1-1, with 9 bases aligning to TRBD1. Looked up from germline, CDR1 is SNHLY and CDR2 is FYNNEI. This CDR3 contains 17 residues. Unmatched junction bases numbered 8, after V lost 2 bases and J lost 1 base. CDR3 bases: TGTGCCAGCAGTGAACACACAGGGGGCTTGGGGAACACTGAAGCTTTCTTT. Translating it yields CASSEHTGGLGNTEAFF.

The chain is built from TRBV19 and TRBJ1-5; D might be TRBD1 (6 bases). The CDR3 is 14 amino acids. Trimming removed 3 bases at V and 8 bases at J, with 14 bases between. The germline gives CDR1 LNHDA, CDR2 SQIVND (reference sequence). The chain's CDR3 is CASSMVGGRKPQHF. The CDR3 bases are TGTGCCAGTAGTATGGTCGGGGGGCGAAAGCCCCAGCATTTT. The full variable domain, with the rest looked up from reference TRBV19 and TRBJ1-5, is DGGITQSPKYLFRKEGQNVTLSCEQNLNHDAMYWYRQDPGQGLRLIYYSQIVNDFQKGDIAEGYSVSREKKESFPLTVTSAQKNPTAFYLCASSMVGGRKPQHFGDGTRLSIL.

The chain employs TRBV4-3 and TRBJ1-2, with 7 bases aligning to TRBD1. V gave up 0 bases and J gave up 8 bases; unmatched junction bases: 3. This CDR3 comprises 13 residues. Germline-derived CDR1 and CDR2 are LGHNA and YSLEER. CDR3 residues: CASSQDRGDGYTF. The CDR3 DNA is TGCGCCAGCAGCCAAGACAGGGGGGACGGCTACACCTTC.

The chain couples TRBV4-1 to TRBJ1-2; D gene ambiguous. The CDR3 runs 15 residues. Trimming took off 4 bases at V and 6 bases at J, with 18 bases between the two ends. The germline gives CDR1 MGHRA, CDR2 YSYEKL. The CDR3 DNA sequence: TGCGCCAGCAGCCCCCTTGTTTCAGAGGGTCATGGCTACACCTTC. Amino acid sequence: CASSPLVSEGHGYTF.

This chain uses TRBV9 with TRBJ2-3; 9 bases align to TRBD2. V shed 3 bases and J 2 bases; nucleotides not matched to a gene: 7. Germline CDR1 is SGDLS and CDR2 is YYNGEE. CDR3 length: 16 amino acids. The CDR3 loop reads CASSEEAGGITDTQYF. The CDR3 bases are TGTGCCAGCAGCGAAGAAGCGGGGGGAATCACAGATACGCAGTATTTT.

CDR3 nucleotides: TGTGCCAGTAGTTATTCGGGACATAGCAATCAGCCCCAGCATTTT. Its protein product is CASSYSGHSNQPQHF. The rearrangement uses TRBV19 and TRBJ1-5; D may be TRBD1 (6 bases). CDR1 LNHDA and CDR2 SQIVND come from the germline V gene (reference sequence). Deletions cut 5 bases from V and 0 bases from J, with 11 bases between. The CDR3 is 15 amino acids. The full variable domain, with the rest looked up from reference TRBV19 and TRBJ1-5, is DGGITQSPKYLFRKEGQNVTLSCEQNLNHDAMYWYRQDPGQGLRLIYYSQIVNDFQKGDIAEGYSVSREKKESFPLTVTSAQKNPTAFYLCASSYSGHSNQPQHFGDGTRLSIL.

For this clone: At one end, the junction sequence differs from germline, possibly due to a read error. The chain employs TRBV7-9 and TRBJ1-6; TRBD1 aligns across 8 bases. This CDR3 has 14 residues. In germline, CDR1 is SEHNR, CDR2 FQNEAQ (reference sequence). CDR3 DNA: TGTGCCGGCAGGGGGCCCACAATTAATTCACCCCTCCACTTT. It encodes CAGRGPTINSPLHF.

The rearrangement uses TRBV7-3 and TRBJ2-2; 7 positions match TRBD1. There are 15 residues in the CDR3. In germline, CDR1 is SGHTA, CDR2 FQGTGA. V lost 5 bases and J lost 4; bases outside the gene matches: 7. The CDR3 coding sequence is TGTGCCAGCAGCGCGATGACAGGGAGCACCGGGGAGCTGTTTTTT. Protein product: CASSAMTGSTGELFF. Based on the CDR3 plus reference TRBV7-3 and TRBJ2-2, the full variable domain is GAGVSQTPSNKVTEKGKYVELRCDPISGHTALYWYRQSLGQGPEFLIYFQGTGAADDSGLPNDRFFAVRPEGSVSTLKIQRTERGDSAVYLCASSAMTGSTGELFFGEGSRLTVL.

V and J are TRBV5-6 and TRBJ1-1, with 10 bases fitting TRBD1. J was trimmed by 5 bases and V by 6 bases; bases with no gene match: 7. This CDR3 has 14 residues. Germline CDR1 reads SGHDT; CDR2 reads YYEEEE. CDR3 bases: TGTGCCAGCATCAAGACAGGGGGCAGGACTGAAGCTTTCTTT. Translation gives CASIKTGGRTEAFF.